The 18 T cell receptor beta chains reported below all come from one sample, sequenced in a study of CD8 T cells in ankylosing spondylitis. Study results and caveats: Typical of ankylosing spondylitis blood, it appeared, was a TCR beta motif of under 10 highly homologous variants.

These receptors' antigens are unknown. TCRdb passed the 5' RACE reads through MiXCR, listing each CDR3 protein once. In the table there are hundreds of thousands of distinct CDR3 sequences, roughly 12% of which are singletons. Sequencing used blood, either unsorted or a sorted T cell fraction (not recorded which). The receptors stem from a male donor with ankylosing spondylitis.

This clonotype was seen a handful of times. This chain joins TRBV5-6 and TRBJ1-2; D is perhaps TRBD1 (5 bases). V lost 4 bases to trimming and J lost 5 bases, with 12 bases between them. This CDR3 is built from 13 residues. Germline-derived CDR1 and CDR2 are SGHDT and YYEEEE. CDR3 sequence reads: CASSPATAYGYTF. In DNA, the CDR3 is TGTGCCAGCAGCCCCGCGACAGCGTATGGCTACACCTTC.

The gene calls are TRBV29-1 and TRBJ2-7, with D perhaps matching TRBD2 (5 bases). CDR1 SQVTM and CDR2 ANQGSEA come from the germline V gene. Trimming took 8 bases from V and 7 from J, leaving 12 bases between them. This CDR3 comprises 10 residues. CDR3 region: CSSVRGEQYF. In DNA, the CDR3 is TGCAGCTCTGTAAGAGGGGAGCAGTACTTC.

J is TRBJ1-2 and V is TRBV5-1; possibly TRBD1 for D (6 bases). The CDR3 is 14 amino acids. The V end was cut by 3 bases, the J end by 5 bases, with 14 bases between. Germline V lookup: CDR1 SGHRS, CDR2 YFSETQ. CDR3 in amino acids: CASSSGDTEYGYTF. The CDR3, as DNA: TGCGCCAGCAGCTCTGGGGACACAGAATATGGCTACACCTTC.

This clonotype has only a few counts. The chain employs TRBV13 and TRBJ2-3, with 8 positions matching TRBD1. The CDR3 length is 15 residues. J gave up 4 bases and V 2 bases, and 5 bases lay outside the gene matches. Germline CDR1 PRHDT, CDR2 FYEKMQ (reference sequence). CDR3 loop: CASSLIGRGPDTQYF. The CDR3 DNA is TGTGCCAGCAGCTTAATTGGCAGGGGGCCAGATACGCAGTATTTT.

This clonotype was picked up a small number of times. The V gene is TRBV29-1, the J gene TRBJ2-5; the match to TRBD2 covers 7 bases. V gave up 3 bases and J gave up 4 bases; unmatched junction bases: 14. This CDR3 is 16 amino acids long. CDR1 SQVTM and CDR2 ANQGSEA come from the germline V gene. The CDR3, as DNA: TGCAGCGTTGAGGGCAGCCAAGCGGGGAGGGGAGAGACCCAGTACTTC. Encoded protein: CSVEGSQAGRGETQYF.

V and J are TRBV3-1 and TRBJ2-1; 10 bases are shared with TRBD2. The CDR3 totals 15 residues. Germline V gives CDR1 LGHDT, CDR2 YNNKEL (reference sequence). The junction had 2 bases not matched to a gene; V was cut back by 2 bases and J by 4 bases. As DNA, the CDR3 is TGTGCCAGCAGCCAAATTAGCGGGGGGTACAATGAGCAGTTCTTC. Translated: CASSQISGGYNEQFF.

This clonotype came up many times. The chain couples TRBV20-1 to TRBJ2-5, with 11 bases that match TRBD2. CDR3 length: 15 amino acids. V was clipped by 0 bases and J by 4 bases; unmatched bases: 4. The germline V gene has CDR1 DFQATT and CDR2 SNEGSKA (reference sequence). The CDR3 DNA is TGCAGTGCTAGAGAACTAGCGGGAGTCGGAGAGACCCAGTACTTC. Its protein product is CSARELAGVGETQYF.

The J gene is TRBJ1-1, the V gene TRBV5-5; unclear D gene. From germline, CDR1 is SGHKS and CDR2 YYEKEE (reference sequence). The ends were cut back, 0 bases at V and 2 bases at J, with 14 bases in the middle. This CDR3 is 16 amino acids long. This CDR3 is CASSLGDAGVNTEAFF. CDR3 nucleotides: TGTGCCAGCAGCTTGGGAGACGCCGGGGTTAACACTGAAGCTTTCTTT.

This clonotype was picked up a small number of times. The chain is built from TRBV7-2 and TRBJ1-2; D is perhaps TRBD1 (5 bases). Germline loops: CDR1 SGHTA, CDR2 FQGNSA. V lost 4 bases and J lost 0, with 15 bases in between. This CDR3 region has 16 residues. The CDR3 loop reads CASSSSGTAANYGYTF. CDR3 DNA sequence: TGTGCCAGCAGCTCGTCCGGGACGGCAGCTAACTATGGCTACACCTTC.

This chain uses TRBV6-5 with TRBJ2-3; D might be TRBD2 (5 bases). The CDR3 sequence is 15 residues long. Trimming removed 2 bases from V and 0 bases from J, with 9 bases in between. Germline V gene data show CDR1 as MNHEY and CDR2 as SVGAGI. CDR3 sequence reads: CASSYGGPSTDTQYF. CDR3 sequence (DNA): TGTGCCAGCAGTTACGGCGGGCCTAGCACAGATACGCAGTATTTT.

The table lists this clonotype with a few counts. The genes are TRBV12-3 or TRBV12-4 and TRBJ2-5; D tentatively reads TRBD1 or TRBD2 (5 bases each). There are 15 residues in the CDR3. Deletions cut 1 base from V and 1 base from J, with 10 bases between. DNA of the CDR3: TGTGCCAGCAGTTTAGATCAGGGAGCCCAAGAGACCCAGTACTTC. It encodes CASSLDQGAQETQYF.

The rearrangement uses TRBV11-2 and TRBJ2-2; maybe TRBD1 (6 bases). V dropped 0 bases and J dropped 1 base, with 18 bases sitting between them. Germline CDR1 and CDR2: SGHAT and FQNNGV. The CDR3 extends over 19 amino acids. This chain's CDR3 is CASSLDQTGDFQNTGELFF. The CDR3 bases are TGTGCCAGCAGCTTAGATCAGACAGGCGACTTCCAGAACACCGGGGAGCTGTTTTTT.

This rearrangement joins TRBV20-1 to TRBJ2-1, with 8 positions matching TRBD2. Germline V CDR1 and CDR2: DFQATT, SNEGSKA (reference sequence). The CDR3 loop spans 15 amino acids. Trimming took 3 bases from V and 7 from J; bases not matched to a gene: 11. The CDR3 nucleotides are TGCAGTGCTAGGGGTGGCGGGACTAGAGGAAATGAGCAGTTCTTC. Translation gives CSARGGGTRGNEQFF.

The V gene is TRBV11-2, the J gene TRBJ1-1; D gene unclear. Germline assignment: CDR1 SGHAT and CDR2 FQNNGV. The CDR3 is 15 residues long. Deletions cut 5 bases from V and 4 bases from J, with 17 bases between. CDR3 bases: TGTGCCAGCAGCCTCCGACCCGGAACGGTCACTGAAGCTTTCTTT. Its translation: CASSLRPGTVTEAFF. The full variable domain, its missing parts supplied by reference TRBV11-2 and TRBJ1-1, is EAGVAQSPRYKIIEKRQSVAFWCNPISGHATLYWYQQILGQGPKLLIQFQNNGVVDDSQLPKDRFSAERLKGVDSTLKIQPAKLEDSAVYLCASSLRPGTVTEAFFGQGTRLTVV.

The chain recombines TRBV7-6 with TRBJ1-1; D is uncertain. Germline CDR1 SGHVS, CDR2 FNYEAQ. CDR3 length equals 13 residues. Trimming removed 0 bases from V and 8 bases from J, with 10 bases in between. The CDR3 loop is CASSLATDREAFF. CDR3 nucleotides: TGTGCCAGCAGCTTAGCCACGGACCGGGAAGCTTTCTTT.

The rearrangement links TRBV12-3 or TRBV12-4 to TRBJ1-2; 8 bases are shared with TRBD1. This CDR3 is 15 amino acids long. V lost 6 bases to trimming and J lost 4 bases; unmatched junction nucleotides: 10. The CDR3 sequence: CASRSGTGRFYGYTF. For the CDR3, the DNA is TGTGCCAGCAGATCCGGGACAGGCAGGTTCTATGGCTACACCTTC.

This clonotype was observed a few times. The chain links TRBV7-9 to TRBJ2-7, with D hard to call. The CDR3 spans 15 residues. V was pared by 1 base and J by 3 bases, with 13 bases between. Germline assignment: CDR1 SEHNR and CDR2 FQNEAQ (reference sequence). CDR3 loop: CASSLVGSPLYEQYF. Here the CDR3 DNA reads TGTGCCAGCAGCTTAGTTGGATCTCCGCTCTACGAGCAGTACTTC. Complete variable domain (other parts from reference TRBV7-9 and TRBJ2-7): DTGVSQNPRHKITKRGQNVTFRCDPISEHNRLYWYRQTLGQGPEFLTYFQNEAQLEKSRLLSDRFSAERPKGSFSTLEIQRTEQGDSAMYLCASSLVGSPLYEQYFGPGTRLTVT.

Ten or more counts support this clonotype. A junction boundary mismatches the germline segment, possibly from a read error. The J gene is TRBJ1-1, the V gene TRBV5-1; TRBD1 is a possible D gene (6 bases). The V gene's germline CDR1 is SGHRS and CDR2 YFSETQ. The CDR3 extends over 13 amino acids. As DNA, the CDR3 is TGTGCCAGCAGTCTAGGGGGAAGCACTGAAGCTTTCTTT. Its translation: CASSLGGSTEAFF.